The 21 T cell receptor beta chains reported below all come from one sample, sequenced in a study of blood T cells in healthy people across ages. Next came a second PCR, run for about 6 to 12 cycles, which used a sample-barcoded 5' primer along with a J-beta primer mix. TCRdb re-derived calls from the 5' RACE reads in MiXCR, one entry per CDR3 protein. Altogether around 800,000 distinct CDR3 sequences are present, about 62% being singletons, with the ten largest covering around 30%. The sequenced material came from blood. These receptors were obtained from a man aged 25-40 years in good health.

The chain uses TRBV7-2 and TRBJ2-7, with D maybe TRBD2 (6 bases). This CDR3 is 15 amino acids long. V gave up 0 bases and J gave up 7 bases, with 16 bases separating them. CDR1 and CDR2 from the germline V gene are SGHTA and FQGNSA. Written as DNA, the CDR3 is TGTGCCAGCAGCTTAGCGCTCGGGGGATCGTCGGAGCAGTACTTC. It encodes CASSLALGGSSEQYF.

This clonotype was seen just once. The chain recombines TRBV5-5 with TRBJ1-2; D gene ambiguous. This CDR3 spans 14 amino acids. Germline V gene lookup returns CDR1 SGHKS and CDR2 YYEKEE (reference sequence). Trimming cost V 4 bases and J 0 bases, with 10 bases left between them. CDR3 sequence: CASSLTVTNYGYTF. In DNA form, the CDR3 reads TGTGCCAGCAGCCTGACTGTGACTAACTATGGCTACACCTTC.

This clonotype was found a few times. This chain connects TRBV9 to TRBJ1-1; TRBD1 might be the D (6 bases). The CDR3 extends over 14 amino acids. V shed 5 bases and J shed 1 base, with 12 bases lying between them. The germline V gene has CDR1 SGDLS and CDR2 YYNGEE. The CDR3 reads CASRPGATNTEAFF. In DNA, the CDR3 is TGTGCCAGCAGACCGGGGGCTACGAACACTGAAGCTTTCTTT.

Notes on this clonotype: This may arise from a read error, as a much more abundant clone is one base away. This chain joins TRBV20-1 and TRBJ2-5; TRBD2 matches at 10 bases. Germline V CDR1 and CDR2: DFQATT, SNEGSKA (reference sequence). This CDR3 spans 13 amino acids. The CDR3 coding sequence is TGCAATGCTCCCAGCGGGGGGGTAGAGACCCAGTACTTC. Residues: CNAPSGGVETQYF.

CDR3: CASSPRGPGGYGYTF. CDR3 sequence (DNA): TGTGCCAGCAGCCCCAGAGGACCCGGGGGCTATGGCTACACCTTC. V usage is TRBV7-2 and J usage is TRBJ1-2; D may be TRBD1 (5 bases). V lost 5 bases and J lost 4, with 17 bases in between. This CDR3 is 15 amino acids long. The germline V gene has CDR1 SGHTA and CDR2 FQGNSA.

V and J are TRBV7-9 and TRBJ1-1; 8 nucleotides line up with TRBD1. After removal of 4 bases from V and 1 base from J, the junction contained 14 bases not matched to a gene. Per germline, CDR1 SEHNR and CDR2 FQNEAQ (reference sequence). This CDR3 contains 18 residues. CDR3: CASSSDRGVARGNTEAFF. In nucleotides, the CDR3 is TGTGCCAGCAGCTCAGACAGGGGCGTCGCGAGGGGGAACACTGAAGCTTTCTTT.

The chain recombines TRBV10-3 with TRBJ2-1, with unresolved D. CDR1 ENHRY and CDR2 SYGVKD come from the germline V gene. Trimming cost V 10 bases and J 6 bases, with 19 bases left between them. CDR3 length: 14 amino acids. The CDR3 DNA reads as TGTGCCAGCACTCCCGCGGACGACTTCAATGAGCAGTTCTTC. It specifies CASTPADDFNEQFF.

This clonotype came up a few times. The chain uses TRBV5-1 and TRBJ2-1, with TRBD1 matching over 7 bases. After removal of 3 bases from V and 6 bases from J, the junction contained 12 bases not matched to a gene. The CDR3 has 16 residues. Germline CDR1 reads SGHRS; CDR2 reads YFSETQ. CDR3 loop: CASSSRMTGFGNEQFF. The CDR3 coding sequence is TGCGCCAGCAGCTCGCGAATGACAGGGTTCGGCAATGAGCAGTTCTTC. Drawing the rest from reference TRBV5-1 and TRBJ2-1, the complete variable domain is KAGVTQTPRYLIKTRGQQVTLSCSPISGHRSVSWYQQTPGQGLQFLFEYFSETQRNKGNFPGRFSGRQFSNSRSEMNVSTLELGDSALYLCASSSRMTGFGNEQFFGPGTRLTVL.

The chain employs TRBV4-3 and TRBJ2-4; D is ambiguous. Germline V gene data show CDR1 as LGHNA and CDR2 as YSLEER. Trimming pared 0 bases from V and 13 bases from J, leaving 13 bases between. The CDR3 sequence is 13 residues long. The CDR3 is CASSQEGSGWQYF. The CDR3 DNA reads TGCGCCAGCAGCCAAGAGGGGTCGGGTTGGCAGTACTTC.

The J gene is TRBJ1-2, the V gene TRBV5-4; D call uncertain. V was pared by 4 bases and J by 6 bases, with 13 bases between. CDR1 is SGHNT and CDR2 is YYREEE in the germline V gene (reference sequence). The CDR3 extends over 13 amino acids. CDR3 loop: CASSPSRWNGYTF. The CDR3, as DNA: TGTGCCAGCAGCCCGAGTCGATGGAATGGCTACACCTTC.

This clonotype was recorded once. The rearrangement links TRBV12-3 or TRBV12-4 to TRBJ2-6; D perhaps matches TRBD2 (5 bases). The CDR3 consists of 17 residues. V was trimmed by 6 bases and J by 3 bases, leaving 18 bases between them. Written as DNA, the CDR3 is TGTGCCAGCAGACCCATGGATGGGAGCCTTGGGGCCAACGTCCTGACTTTC. Translated, it gives CASRPMDGSLGANVLTF.

The chain combines TRBV6-2 or TRBV6-3 with TRBJ1-1, with D possibly matching TRBD1 (5 bases). Per the germline V gene, CDR1 is MNHEY and CDR2 is SVGEGT. V shed 2 bases and J shed 0 bases, with 13 bases lying between them. This CDR3 comprises 16 residues. The CDR3 sequence is CASSYPSGTVNTEAFF. The CDR3 DNA reads as TGTGCCAGCAGTTACCCTTCCGGGACGGTGAACACTGAAGCTTTCTTT.

The chain joins TRBV4-3 to TRBJ2-4; 8 nucleotides match TRBD1. The DNA end lines up better with TRBJ2-5; the J call may be wrong. Germline V gives CDR1 LGHNA, CDR2 YSLEER. This CDR3 contains 15 residues. The CDR3 nucleotides read TGCGCCAGCAGCCAATCAGGGGGCGCAGGGGAGACCCAGTACTTC. It encodes CASSQSGGAGETQYF.

The sample holds a few counts of this clonotype. The chain employs TRBV9 and TRBJ2-5; D uncertain. Germline CDR1 reads SGDLS; CDR2 reads YYNGEE. V was pared by 3 bases and J by 0 bases, with 6 bases between. The CDR3 runs 13 residues. CDR3 coding DNA: TGTGCCAGCAGCGCCCGGTACCAAGAGACCCAGTACTTC. Amino acids: CASSARYQETQYF.

The chain couples TRBV7-9 to TRBJ2-7; tentatively, D is TRBD2 (6 bases). Germline V gene lookup returns CDR1 SEHNR and CDR2 FQNEAQ (reference sequence). The CDR3 has 16 residues. Trimming pared 1 base from V and 4 bases from J, leaving 17 bases between. This CDR3 reads CASSLGGGTGGYEQYF. The CDR3 region has the DNA TGTGCCAGCAGCTTAGGGGGAGGTACTGGGGGTTACGAGCAGTACTTC.

This sequence joins TRBV5-1 and TRBJ2-7, with 11 positions matching TRBD1. Germline V gene lookup returns CDR1 SGHRS and CDR2 YFSETQ. J was trimmed by 3 bases and V by 0 bases; bases with no gene match: 2. CDR3 length equals 15 residues. The CDR3 loop reads CASSLEGQGGYEQYF. The DNA for the CDR3 is TGCGCCAGCAGCTTGGAGGGACAGGGGGGCTACGAGCAGTACTTC.

The J gene is TRBJ2-3, the V gene TRBV4-3, with 12 nucleotides matching TRBD2. Germline CDR1 reads LGHNA; CDR2 reads YSLEER. Trimming took 0 bases from V and 1 from J; bases not matched to a gene: 2. The CDR3 spans 17 residues. CDR3 nucleotides: TGCGCCAGCAGCCAAGAGCGGACTAGCGGGGGCACAGATACGCAGTATTTT. This encodes CASSQERTSGGTDTQYF.

The chain links TRBV11-1 to TRBJ2-4; 12 bases agree with TRBD2. The DNA end is a closer match to TRBJ2-5, so the J assignment may be wrong. Germline V gene lookup returns CDR1 SGHAT and CDR2 FQDESV (reference sequence). This CDR3 spans 15 amino acids. The CDR3 protein is CASSSSSGGAKTQYF. In nucleotides, the CDR3 is TGTGCCAGCAGCTCGTCTAGCGGGGGGGCGAAGACCCAGTACTTC.

As to this clonotype: A much larger clone sits a single nucleotide away, making a read error possible. The V gene is TRBV5-1, the J gene TRBJ1-5; D gene unclear. Germline V lookup: CDR1 SGHRS, CDR2 YFSETQ. The CDR3 spans 15 residues. V lost 4 bases to trimming and J lost 4 bases, with 15 bases between them. Here the CDR3 reads CASSLNLSQNQPQHF. DNA of the CDR3: TGCGCCAGCAGCCTTAACCTATCCCAAAATCAGCCCCAGCATTTT.

The chain employs TRBV7-8 and TRBJ2-5, with TRBD1 matching 8 bases. The J call may be mistaken, given a closer DNA end match to TRBJ2-7. The CDR3 consists of 16 residues. Germline CDR1 SGHVS, CDR2 FQNEAQ. The CDR3 region is CASSSIPGTGSNEQYF. In DNA form, the CDR3 reads TGTGCCAGCAGCTCTATCCCCGGGACAGGTTCCAACGAGCAGTACTTC.

This chain joins TRBV28 and TRBJ1-1; 7 nucleotides line up with TRBD1. V was clipped by 7 bases and J by 0 bases; unmatched bases: 5. The CDR3 loop spans 14 amino acids. The germline V gene has CDR1 MDHEN and CDR2 SYDVKM. The CDR3 region has the DNA TGTGCCAGCAAGAAGGGGGCGGTGAACACTGAAGCTTTCTTT. It translates to CASKKGAVNTEAFF.